The 20 T cell receptor beta chains presented below share a single source sample, sequenced in a study of regulatory T cells in long-lasting Graves disease (dated by TCRdb to the early 2020s). The time point label of this sample denotes: newly diagnosed GD, antithyroid drugs for less than 3 months. RNA was extracted from PBMCs in TRIzol for both TCR sequencing and RNA sequencing. The library was prepared using multiplex PCR. TCRdb names Illumina HiSeq 4000 as the instrument used. TCR beta libraries were built with iRepertoire HTBI primers and Arm-PCR amplification of CDR3 regions. TCRdb applied fastp at Q25 and MiXCR to the public reads, then kept only in-frame beta chains. One record per CDR3 amino acid sequence lists the most common genes and DNA. Counted in this sample were 400,000 to 500,000 distinct CDR3 sequences; about 16% of them appeared once. Together, the top ten hold around 23% of the sample.

The same specimen was also included in a second study, on T cells in Graves' hyperthyroidism and ophthalmopathy.

The specimen was peripheral blood mononuclear cells (PBMCs), collected at new diagnosis, from a patient treated with antithyroid drugs. These receptors all come from a woman aged 18-30 years with Graves disease. Donor details come from another sample of the same person, matched by shared clones.

This clonotype was picked up many times. The V call is TRBV28, the J call TRBJ2-7, with TRBD2 identical over 8 bases. V shed 10 bases and J 6 bases; nucleotides not matched to a gene: 14. In germline, CDR1 is MDHEN, CDR2 SYDVKM. The CDR3 extends over 14 amino acids. This CDR3 reads CATLGGGLASEQYF. CDR3 coding DNA: TGTGCCACCCTGGGGGGAGGACTAGCTAGCGAGCAGTACTTC. Together with reference TRBV28 and TRBJ2-7, the CDR3 gives the full variable domain: DVKVTQSSRYLVKRTGEKVFLECVQDMDHENMFWYRQDPGLGLRLIYFSYDVKMKEKGDIPEGYSVSREKKERFSLILESASTNQTSMYLCATLGGGLASEQYFGPGTRLTVT.

This clonotype was observed at least ten times. V gene TRBV30 combines with J gene TRBJ2-7, with D maybe TRBD1 (6 bases). Germline lookup yields CDR1 GTSNPN and CDR2 SVGIG (reference sequence). There are 12 residues in the CDR3. V lost 6 bases to trimming and J lost 2 bases, with 11 bases between them. CDR3 loop: CACLTGTYEQYF. CDR3 nucleotide sequence: TGTGCCTGCCTGACAGGAACCTACGAGCAGTACTTC. The full variable domain, completed using reference TRBV30 and TRBJ2-7, is SQTIHQWPATLVQPVGSPLSLECTVEGTSNPNLYWYRQAAGRGLQLLFYSVGIGQISSEVPQNLSASRPQDRQFILSSKKLLLSDSGFYLCACLTGTYEQYFGPGTRLTVT.

The V gene is TRBV3-1, the J gene TRBJ2-6; no clear D gene. The CDR3 runs 14 residues. The V end lost 4 bases, the J end lost 0 bases, and 4 bases lay between the germline ends. CDR1 is LGHDT and CDR2 is YNNKEL in the germline V gene (reference sequence). The CDR3 bases are TGTGCCAGCAGCCGCCTCTCTGGGGCCAACGTCCTGACTTTC. Translation gives CASSRLSGANVLTF. Looking up the rest from reference TRBV3-1 and TRBJ2-6 gives the full variable domain: DTAVSQTPKYLVTQMGNDKSIKCEQNLGHDTMYWYKQDSKKFLKIMFSYNNKELIINETVPNRFSPKSPDKAHLNLHINSLELGDSAVYFCASSRLSGANVLTFGAGSRLTVL.

This clonotype turned up a few times. The chain employs TRBV27 and TRBJ2-7; 8 bases line up with TRBD2. The junction had 11 bases not matched to a gene; V was cut back by 5 bases and J by 5 bases. Germline lookup yields CDR1 MNHEY and CDR2 SMNVEV (reference sequence). CDR3 size: 15 residues. CDR3 residues: CASSPVGGRSDEQYF. In DNA form, the CDR3 reads TGTGCCAGCAGTCCTGTTGGCGGGAGGAGTGACGAGCAGTACTTC.

V gene TRBV25-1 combines with J gene TRBJ1-2; 9 bases are shared with TRBD1. Germline-derived CDR1 and CDR2 are MGHDK and SYGVNS. This CDR3 is built from 14 residues. Trimming at V came to 5 bases and at J to 2 bases, leaving 3 bases not matched to a gene. DNA of the CDR3: TGTGCCAGCAGTAGACAGGGGGGGAACTATGGCTACACCTTC. Its protein product is CASSRQGGNYGYTF.

In its sample, this clonotype was seen many times. This chain connects TRBV20-1 to TRBJ1-6; D perhaps matches TRBD1 (6 bases). Germline CDR1 DFQATT, CDR2 SNEGSKA (reference sequence). CDR3 length: 15 residues. V gave up 0 bases and J gave up 9 bases, with 15 bases separating them. The CDR3: CSAREETVRGSPLHF. The CDR3 DNA reads TGCAGTGCTAGAGAAGAGACGGTCAGGGGTTCACCCCTCCACTTT.

This clonotype was counted a few times. The chain joins TRBV6-1 to TRBJ1-3; D uncertain. Germline values: CDR1 MNHNS, CDR2 SASEGT. V was trimmed by 5 bases and J by 4 bases, leaving 21 bases between them. The CDR3 contains 17 residues. In DNA form, the CDR3 reads TGTGCCAGCAGTCCCTCTAGTGTGCGGGTTGGGGGAAACACCATATATTTT. This sequence encodes CASSPSSVRVGGNTIYF.

The chain recombines TRBV5-1 with TRBJ1-1; 7 positions agree with TRBD1. The V segment lost 0 bases and the J segment 5 bases; nucleotides outside the gene matches: 7. Germline V gives CDR1 SGHRS, CDR2 YFSETQ. The length of the CDR3 is 15 residues. CDR3 nucleotides: TGCGCCAGCAGCTTGGTGCAGGGGGGTAAGACTGAAGCTTTCTTT. Translated: CASSLVQGGKTEAFF.

The table lists this clonotype with a few counts. The chain joins TRBV6-1 to TRBJ2-1; 7 bases are a match to TRBD2. Germline CDR1 reads MNHNS; CDR2 reads SASEGT. The ends lost 5 bases at V and 7 bases at J; junction bases unmatched: 14. The CDR3 has 16 residues. CDR3 in DNA: TGTGCCAGCAGTTCAACGACTAGCCGAGTGGGGAATGAGCAGTTCTTC. It specifies CASSSTTSRVGNEQFF.

In its sample, this clonotype was seen many times. V gene TRBV25-1 combines with J gene TRBJ2-5; D unclear. Per the germline V gene, CDR1 is MGHDK and CDR2 is SYGVNS. This CDR3 is 10 amino acids long. With 9 bases removed from V and 2 bases from J, the gap between germline ends came to 4 bases. The CDR3 region is CASGQETQYF. The CDR3 coding sequence is TGTGCCAGTGGGCAAGAGACCCAGTACTTC.

This clonotype came up many times. V usage is TRBV29-1 and J usage is TRBJ2-2, with TRBD1 as a possible D gene (5 bases). The V gene lost 1 base and the J gene lost 2 bases, with 14 bases spanning the gap. Germline V gives CDR1 SQVTM, CDR2 ANQGSEA. This CDR3 is 16 amino acids long. For the CDR3, the DNA is TGCAGCGTTGAAGCGTTGGGGCCACTTAACACCGGGGAGCTGTTTTTT. Residues: CSVEALGPLNTGELFF.

The table lists this clonotype with a few counts. The CDR3: CASSLDTYSSYNEQFF. CDR3 in DNA: TGTGCCAGCAGCCTAGACACCTATAGCTCCTACAATGAGCAGTTCTTC. V and J are TRBV2 and TRBJ2-1; D not resolved. In germline, CDR1 is SNHLY, CDR2 FYNNEI. V shed 6 bases and J shed 0 bases, with 15 bases lying between them. The CDR3 is 16 amino acids.

This clonotype was seen many times. V is TRBV30 and J is TRBJ2-3, with 10 bases that match TRBD2. V lost 4 bases and J lost 2; bases outside the gene matches: 6. The CDR3 totals 15 residues. Germline-derived CDR1 and CDR2 are GTSNPN and SVGIG (reference sequence). This CDR3 reads CAWTLAGTITDTQYF. The CDR3, as DNA: TGTGCCTGGACACTAGCGGGGACCATCACAGATACGCAGTATTTT.

This clonotype came up a few times. The chain employs TRBV9 and TRBJ2-1; 7 bases map to TRBD2. The trim removed 3 bases at V and 8 bases at J, leaving 11 bases unmatched. Germline V gene data show CDR1 as SGDLS and CDR2 as YYNGEE. The CDR3 covers 15 residues. CDR3 DNA: TGTGCCAGCAGCGACCGACTAGCAGGTTCTGATGAGCAGTTCTTC. Translated: CASSDRLAGSDEQFF. Full variable domain (missing parts from reference TRBV9 and TRBJ2-1): DSGVTQTPKHLITATGQRVTLRCSPRSGDLSVYWYQQSLDQGLQFLIQYYNGEERAKGNILERFSAQQFPDLHSELNLSSLELGDSALYFCASSDRLAGSDEQFFGPGTRLTVL.

This rearrangement joins TRBV20-1 to TRBJ2-7; 15 bases map to TRBD2. The V and J ends lost 6 bases and 7 bases, in that order; junction bases with no gene match: 10. The length of the CDR3 is 15 residues. Germline CDR1 reads DFQATT; CDR2 reads SNEGSKA (reference sequence). The CDR3 loop is CSAEGLAGGAGEQYF. The CDR3 DNA follows: TGCAGTGCGGAGGGACTAGCGGGAGGTGCTGGAGAGCAGTACTTC.

V usage is TRBV6-5 and J usage is TRBJ1-1; D not certain. The CDR3 is made up of 13 amino acids. V lost 2 bases to trimming and J lost 9 bases, with 13 bases between them. Germline-derived CDR1 and CDR2 are MNHEY and SVGAGI. The DNA for the CDR3 is TGTGCCAGCAGTTACGGCGGCAGCGTCAAAGCTTTCTTT. Translation: CASSYGGSVKAFF.

This clonotype was detected many times. The V gene is TRBV11-2, the J gene TRBJ2-1; TRBD2 matches 8 bases. Germline CDR1 is SGHAT and CDR2 is FQNNGV. The J segment lost 0 bases and the V segment lost 4 bases, leaving 5 bases of the junction unmatched. This CDR3 has 16 amino acids. CDR3 DNA sequence: TGTGCCAGCAGCTATAGCGGGGAGAGCTCCTACAATGAGCAGTTCTTC. Translated, it gives CASSYSGESSYNEQFF.

This clonotype was seen more than once but under ten times. The chain recombines TRBV11-2 with TRBJ2-3; D is unresolved. Between the trimmed V and J ends, which lost 5 bases and 7 bases, there was a span of 13 bases. The length of the CDR3 is 13 residues. CDR1 is SGHAT and CDR2 is FQNNGV in the germline V gene. The DNA for the CDR3 is TGTGCCAGCAGCCCCCCGTTTGGCTATACGCAGTATTTT. Amino acid sequence: CASSPPFGYTQYF. The whole variable domain, remainder taken from reference TRBV11-2 and TRBJ2-3, is EAGVAQSPRYKIIEKRQSVAFWCNPISGHATLYWYQQILGQGPKLLIQFQNNGVVDDSQLPKDRFSAERLKGVDSTLKIQPAKLEDSAVYLCASSPPFGYTQYFGPGTRLTVL.

This clonotype was picked up many times. CDR3 coding DNA: TGTGCCAGCAGCCTCCTACTAGCGGGAGAGGCAGATACGCAGTATTTT. Translated, it gives CASSLLLAGEADTQYF. The chain combines TRBV7-2 with TRBJ2-3; 11 nucleotides align to TRBD2. With V trimmed by 5 bases and J by 4 bases, 8 bases remained unmatched. Germline values: CDR1 SGHTA, CDR2 FQGNSA. The CDR3 length is 16 residues.

This clonotype has ten or more counts. The chain links TRBV24-1 to TRBJ2-5; weak D call: TRBD1 (5 bases). The V gene's germline CDR1 is KGHDR and CDR2 SFDVKD. V shed 1 base and J shed 5 bases, with 16 bases lying between them. CDR3 length: 16 amino acids. The CDR3 protein is CATSDLGQGTGETQYF. In DNA, the CDR3 is TGTGCCACCAGTGATTTAGGACAAGGAACTGGGGAGACCCAGTACTTC.